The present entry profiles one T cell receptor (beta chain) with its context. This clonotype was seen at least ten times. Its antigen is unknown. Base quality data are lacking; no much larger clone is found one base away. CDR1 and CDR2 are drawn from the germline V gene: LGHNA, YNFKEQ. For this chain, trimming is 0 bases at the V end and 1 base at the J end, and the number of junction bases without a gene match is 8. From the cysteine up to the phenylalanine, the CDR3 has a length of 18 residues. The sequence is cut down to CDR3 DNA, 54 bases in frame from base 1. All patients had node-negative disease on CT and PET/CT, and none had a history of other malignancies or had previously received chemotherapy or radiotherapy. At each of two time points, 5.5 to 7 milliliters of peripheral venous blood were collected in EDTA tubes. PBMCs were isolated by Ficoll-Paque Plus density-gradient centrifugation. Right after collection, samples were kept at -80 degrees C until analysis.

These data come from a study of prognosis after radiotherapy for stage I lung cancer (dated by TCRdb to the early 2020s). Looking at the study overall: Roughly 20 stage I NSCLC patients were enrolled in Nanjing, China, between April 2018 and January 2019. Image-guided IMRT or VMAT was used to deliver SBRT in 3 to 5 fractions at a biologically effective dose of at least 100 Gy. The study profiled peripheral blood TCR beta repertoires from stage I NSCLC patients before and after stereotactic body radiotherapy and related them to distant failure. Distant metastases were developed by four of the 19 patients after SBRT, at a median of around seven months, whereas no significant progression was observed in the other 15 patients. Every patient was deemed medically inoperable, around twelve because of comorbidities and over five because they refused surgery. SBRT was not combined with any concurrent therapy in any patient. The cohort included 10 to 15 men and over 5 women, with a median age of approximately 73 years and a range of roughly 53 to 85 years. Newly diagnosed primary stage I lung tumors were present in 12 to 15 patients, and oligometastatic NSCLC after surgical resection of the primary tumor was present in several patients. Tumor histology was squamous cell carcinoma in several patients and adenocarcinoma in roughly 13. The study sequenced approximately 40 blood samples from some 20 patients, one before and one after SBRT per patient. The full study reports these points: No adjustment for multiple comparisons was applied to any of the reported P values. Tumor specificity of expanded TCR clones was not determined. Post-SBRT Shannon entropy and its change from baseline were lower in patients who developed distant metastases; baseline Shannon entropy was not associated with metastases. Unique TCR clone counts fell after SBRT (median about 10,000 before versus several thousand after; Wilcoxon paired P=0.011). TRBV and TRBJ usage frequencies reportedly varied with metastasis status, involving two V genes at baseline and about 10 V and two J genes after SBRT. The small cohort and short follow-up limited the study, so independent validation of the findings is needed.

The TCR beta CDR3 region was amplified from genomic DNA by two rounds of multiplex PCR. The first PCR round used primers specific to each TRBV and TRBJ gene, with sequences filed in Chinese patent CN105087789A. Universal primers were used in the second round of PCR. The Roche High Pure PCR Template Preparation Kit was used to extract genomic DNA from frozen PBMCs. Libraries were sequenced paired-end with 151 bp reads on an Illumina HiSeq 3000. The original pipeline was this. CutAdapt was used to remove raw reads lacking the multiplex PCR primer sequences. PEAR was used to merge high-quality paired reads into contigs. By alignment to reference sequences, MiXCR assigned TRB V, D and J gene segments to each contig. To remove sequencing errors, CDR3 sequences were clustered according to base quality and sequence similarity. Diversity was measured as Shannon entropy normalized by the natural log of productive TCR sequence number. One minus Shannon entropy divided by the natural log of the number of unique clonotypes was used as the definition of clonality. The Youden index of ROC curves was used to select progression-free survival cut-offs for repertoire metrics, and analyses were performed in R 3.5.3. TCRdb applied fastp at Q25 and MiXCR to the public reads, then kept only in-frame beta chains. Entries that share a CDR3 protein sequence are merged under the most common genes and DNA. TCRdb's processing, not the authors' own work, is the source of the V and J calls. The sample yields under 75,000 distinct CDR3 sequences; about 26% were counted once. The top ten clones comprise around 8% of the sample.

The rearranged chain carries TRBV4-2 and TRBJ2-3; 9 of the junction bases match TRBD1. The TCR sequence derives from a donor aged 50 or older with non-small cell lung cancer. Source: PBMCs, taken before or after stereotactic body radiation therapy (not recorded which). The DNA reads TGTGCCAGCAGCCAAGAAGGACAGGGGATTTCTCGCACAGATACGCAGTATTTT. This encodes CASSQEGQGISRTDTQYF.